This is a list of T cell receptor beta chains from one sample in a study of CD8 T cells in ankylosing spondylitis. Each CDR3 protein is one row after TCRdb ran MiXCR on the 5' RACE reads. The sample carries 200,000 to 250,000 distinct CDR3 sequences, roughly 24% recorded once. Sequenced: blood, either unsorted or a sorted T cell fraction (not recorded which). These receptors were taken from a male donor with ankylosing spondylitis or in good health (not recorded which). The CDR3 runs from the conserved cysteine through the conserved F or W. Fields, in order: clone size, J gene, V gene, D gene, CDR3 protein, CDR3 DNA. D genes are given only for firm matches. Rows may omit the clone size; those that give it use once, few, many or a size class.

abundance: many
j_gene: TRBJ1-1
v_gene: TRBV5-1
d_gene: .
CDR3aa: CASSLGGGSRGKNTEAFF
CDR3nt: TGCGCCAGCAGCTTAGGGGGGGGGTCCAGGGGTAAGAACACTGAAGCTTTCTTT

abundance: few
j_gene: TRBJ2-3
v_gene: TRBV4-3
d_gene: TRBD2
CDR3aa: CASSQDHRKGLAGADTQYF
CDR3nt: TGCGCCAGCAGCCAAGATCATAGGAAGGGACTAGCGGGAGCAGATACGCAGTATTTT

abundance: .
j_gene: TRBJ2-1
v_gene: TRBV12-3/TRBV12-4
d_gene: TRBD1
CDR3aa: CASSYDRGVYEQFF
CDR3nt: TGTGCCAGCAGTTACGACAGGGGTGTCTATGAGCAGTTCTTC

abundance: few
j_gene: TRBJ2-1
v_gene: TRBV29-1
d_gene: TRBD2
CDR3aa: CSVPGGRGSSYNEQFF
CDR3nt: TGCAGCGTCCCAGGCGGGAGGGGGTCGTCCTACAATGAGCAGTTCTTC

abundance: .
j_gene: TRBJ1-2
v_gene: TRBV20-1
d_gene: .
CDR3aa: CSARAGEAYGYTF
CDR3nt: TGCAGTGCTAGAGCGGGAGAGGCCTATGGCTACACCTTC

abundance: once
j_gene: TRBJ2-3
v_gene: TRBV4-1
d_gene: TRBD2
CDR3aa: CASSRGLAGSTDTQYF
CDR3nt: TGCGCCAGCAGCCGAGGACTAGCGGGAAGCACAGATACGCAGTATTTT

abundance: .
j_gene: TRBJ2-7
v_gene: TRBV10-3
d_gene: TRBD2
CDR3aa: CAISQSPGLAGREQYF
CDR3nt: TGTGCCATCAGCCAAAGCCCGGGACTAGCGGGACGCGAGCAGTACTTC

abundance: few
j_gene: TRBJ1-2
v_gene: TRBV20-1
d_gene: .
CDR3aa: CSARDFNYGYTF
CDR3nt: TGCAGTGCTAGAGATTTTAACTATGGCTACACCTTC

abundance: many
j_gene: TRBJ2-1
v_gene: TRBV20-1
d_gene: .
CDR3aa: CSARFAGANNEQFF
CDR3nt: TGCAGTGCTAGATTTGCGGGGGCCAACAATGAGCAGTTCTTC

abundance: .
j_gene: TRBJ2-1
v_gene: TRBV7-2
d_gene: .
CDR3aa: CASSQTETQQFF
CDR3nt: TGTGCCAGCAGCCAGACCGAAACTCAGCAGTTCTTC

abundance: many
j_gene: TRBJ2-7
v_gene: TRBV5-6
d_gene: .
CDR3aa: CASSSEYEQYF
CDR3nt: TGTGCCAGCAGTTCCGAGTACGAGCAGTACTTC

abundance: .
j_gene: TRBJ1-4
v_gene: TRBV5-1
d_gene: TRBD1
CDR3aa: CASSLSHGQGSKKLFF
CDR3nt: TGCGCCAGCAGCTTGTCGCATGGACAGGGGTCGAAAAAACTGTTTTTT